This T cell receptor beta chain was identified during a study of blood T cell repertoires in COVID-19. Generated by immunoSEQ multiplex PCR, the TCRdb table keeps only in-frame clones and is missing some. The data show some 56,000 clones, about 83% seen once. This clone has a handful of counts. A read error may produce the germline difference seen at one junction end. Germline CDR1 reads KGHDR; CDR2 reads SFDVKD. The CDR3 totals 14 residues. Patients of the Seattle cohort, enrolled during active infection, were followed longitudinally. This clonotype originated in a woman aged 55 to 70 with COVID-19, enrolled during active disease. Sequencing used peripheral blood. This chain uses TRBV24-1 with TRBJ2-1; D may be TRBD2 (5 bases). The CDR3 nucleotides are TGTGCCACCAGTGGGGCGAGAGACTACGATGAGCAGTTCTTC. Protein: CATSGARDYDEQFF.